This T cell receptor (beta chain) was captured by sequencing in a study of identical twins listed by TCRdb under 2016. In the study overall: To test whether fetal clonotypes persist, the study used deep sequencing on TCR alpha and beta repertoires from monozygotic twins, unrelated adults of various ages, and cord blood. To rule out contamination, the twin experiments were replicated at different times with different library preparation protocols. What the study reported, not specific to this receptor: Fewer insertions were carried by abundant cord blood beta clonotypes; a weaker similar trend was observed in young adult naive repertoires, while no such trend was observed in memory repertoires. The excess sharing between twins in beta out-of-frame sequences was weaker because fewer shared sequences reduced the signal-to-noise ratio. Because the same donors could not be followed over many years, the conclusions relied on cross-sectional statistical analysis. In monozygotic twins, out-of-frame TCR alpha sharing was systematically underestimated by recombination models, although the models agreed with sharing between unrelated individuals. Zero-insertion analyses could be partly confounded by invariant T cells such as MAIT and iNKT, although diverse VJ usage argued against such confounding for most clonotypes. Out-of-frame TCR alpha sequences shared between twins showed an excess of low generation-probability sequences compared with coincidental sharing between unrelated individuals.

This clonotype was seen only a few times. Its binding antigen is unknown. One junction end does not reproduce the germline sequence, and a read error may be involved. Reading from cysteine to phenylalanine, the CDR3 counts 12 amino acids. Of the read, only the CDR3 DNA is kept; its 36 bases are in frame from base 1. Per the germline V gene (reference sequence), GTSNPN is the CDR1 and SVGIG is the CDR2. All donors were healthy Caucasians. The study also sequenced three unrelated non-twin adults: a male aged 18 to 30, a male aged 50 to 59 and a female aged 50 to 59. Using Miltenyi CD45RO+ enrichment and human naive T-cell isolation kits, memory (CD45RO+) and naive T cells were isolated from PBMC. Libraries were made using 5' RACE. Sequenced using an Illumina HiSeq 2000. A universal primer binding site was added through template switching, and the final cDNA carried a unique molecular identifier so that TCR cDNA molecules could be counted accurately. First-strand cDNA for TCR alpha and beta chains was synthesized from specific primers in the conserved constant-segment region. To control for contamination, every cDNA library was double barcoded, receiving both a SMART-Mk sample barcode and Illumina barcodes. TruSeq adapter sequences and Illumina sample barcodes were added in two successive PCR steps. The Illumina HiSeq platform was used with custom primers to sequence TCR alpha and beta cDNA libraries. The study's own analysis went as follows. MiGEC was used to process raw reads and extract unique molecular identifiers, and MiXCR was used to find CDR3 positions. Recombination models were inferred per individual with the repgenHMM and IGoR tools using an EM algorithm. Shared clonotype analysis was performed with the tcR package in R, normalizing sharing by the product of cloneset sizes. To study raw recombination without the effects of thymic and clonal selection, out-of-frame nonproductive sequences were analyzed. TCRdb reworked the public reads: Q25 trimming with fastp, MiXCR clone assembly, productive beta chains retained. For every CDR3 protein sequence, its rows merge into one entry that carries the most common genes and DNA. The V and J calls come from TCRdb's annotation, not from the publication. The sample table contains a few hundred thousand distinct CDR3 sequences; only one count was recorded for 7% to 9.5% of them. Of the sample, 8% to 10% is held by the ten largest clones.

The rearrangement joined TRBV30 to TRBJ1-6; the D gene remains uncertain. Material for sequencing was naive T cells sorted from blood. The sample's cell subset or site label, in plain terms: cells isolated with a human naive T-cell isolation kit. The TCR comes from a woman aged 50 to 65 in good health. The CDR3 has the sequence CAWRPYNSPLHF. The DNA sequence follows: TGTGCCTGGCGGCCCTACAATTCACCCCTCCACTTT.